This T cell receptor (beta chain) was profiled in a study of cytomegalovirus exposure and HLA in healthy donors. General study results and limits: 87-base-pair reads could not separate some V segments, including TRBV6-2 and TRBV6-3. Roughly uniform depth of sequencing across donors was assumed in presence/absence analyses. Researchers counted roughly 160 TCR beta chains as cytomegalovirus-associated.

V was shortened by 0 bases and J by 5 bases, with 5 bases between the two germline ends. CDR1 is SEHNR and CDR2 is FQNEAQ in the germline V gene (reference sequence). This CDR3 region has 13 residues. As for the donors, each was a healthy bone marrow donor. With respect to this clone: Antigen: not known.

Amplification used 60 Vbeta primers and 13 Jbeta primers. Assay: immunoSEQ multiplex PCR; the TCRdb copy retains only in-frame clones and omits some. The table includes tens of thousands of clones, around 73% detected once. The sequence came from a woman aged 40 to 50 in good health and CMV-seronegative. This rearrangement joins TRBV7-9 to TRBJ2-1; unclear D gene. Specimen: PBMCs. CDR3 region: CASSLARHNEQFF. The CDR3 DNA follows: TGTGCCAGCAGCTTAGCGCGTCACAATGAGCAGTTCTTC.